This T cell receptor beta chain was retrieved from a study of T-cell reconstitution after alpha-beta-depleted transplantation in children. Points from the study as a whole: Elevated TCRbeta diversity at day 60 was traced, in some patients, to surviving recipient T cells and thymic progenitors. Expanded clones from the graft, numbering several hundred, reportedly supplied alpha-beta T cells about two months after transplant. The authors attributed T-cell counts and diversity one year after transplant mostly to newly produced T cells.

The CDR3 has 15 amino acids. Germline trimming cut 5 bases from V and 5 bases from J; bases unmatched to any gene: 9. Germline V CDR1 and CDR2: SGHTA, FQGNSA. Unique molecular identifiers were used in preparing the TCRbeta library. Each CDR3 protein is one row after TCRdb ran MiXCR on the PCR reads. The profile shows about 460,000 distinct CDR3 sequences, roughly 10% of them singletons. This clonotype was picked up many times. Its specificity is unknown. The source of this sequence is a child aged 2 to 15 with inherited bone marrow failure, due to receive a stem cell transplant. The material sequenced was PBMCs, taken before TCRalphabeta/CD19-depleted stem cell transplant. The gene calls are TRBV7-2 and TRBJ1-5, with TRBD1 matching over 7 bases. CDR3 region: CASSHDREVHQPQHF. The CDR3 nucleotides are TGTGCCAGCAGCCACGACAGGGAGGTTCATCAGCCCCAGCATTTT.